This section outlines one T cell receptor beta chain sequence together with its context. One end of the junction fails to match germline, which may point to a read error. The library came from three nested PCR rounds adapted from ARM-PCR protocols. TCRdb re-called the multiplex PCR reads through MiXCR, storing one row per CDR3 protein. In the table there are about 110,000 distinct CDR3 sequences, nearly 85% of which are singletons. The data belong to a study of tumor and adjacent non-tumor tissue in lung cancer. No cell sorting was done before RNA was extracted from the tissue. Germline V gene sequence: CDR1 SGHNT, CDR2 YYREEE (reference sequence). The length of the CDR3 is 12 residues.

The rearrangement links TRBV5-4 to TRBJ2-2, with TRBD2 as a possible D gene (5 bases). Source material: lung tumor tissue. This TCR came from a man aged 65 to 79 with non-small cell lung cancer. The CDR3 region has the DNA TGTGCCAGCAGCGTGAACACCGGGGAGTTGTTTTTT. Translating it yields CASSVNTGELFF. The whole variable domain, filled in from reference TRBV5-4 and TRBJ2-2, reads ETGVTQSPTHLIKTRGQQVTLRCSSQSGHNTVSWYQQALGQGPQFIFQYYREEENGRGNFPPRFSGLQFPNYSSELNVNALELDDSALYLCASSVNTGELFFGEGSRLTVL.